These 5 T cell receptor beta chains came from one sample sequenced in a study of cytomegalovirus exposure and HLA in healthy donors. Assay used: immunoSEQ multiplex PCR; TCRdb lists only in-frame clones, some missing. The sample has around 74,000 clones; just under 85% are singletons. The sequenced material came from PBMCs. The receptors here all came from a man aged 30 to 45 in good health and CMV-seronegative.

This clone was observed a few times. Within the sample, other DNA sequences also encode this same CDR3. J is TRBJ2-3 and V is TRBV9; 10 nucleotides align to TRBD2. V shed 3 bases and J 2 bases; nucleotides not matched to a gene: 3. CDR1 and CDR2 (germline): SGDLS, YYNGEE. The CDR3 runs to 15 residues. In nucleotides, the CDR3 is TGTGCCAGCAGCGAAGCGGGGGGGATCACAGATACGCAGTATTTT. It specifies CASSEAGGITDTQYF. The full variable domain, in which reference TRBV9 and TRBJ2-3 provide the parts outside the CDR3, is DSGVTQTPKHLITATGQRVTLRCSPRSGDLSVYWYQQSLDQGLQFLIQYYNGEERAKGNILERFSAQQFPDLHSELNLSSLELGDSALYFCASSEAGGITDTQYFGPGTRLTVL.

The chain employs TRBV14 and TRBJ2-2; TRBD1 agrees at 8 bases. This CDR3 spans 18 amino acids. The ends lost 1 base at V and 5 bases at J; junction bases unmatched: 12. The germline V gene encodes CDR1 SGHDN and CDR2 FVKESK. CDR3 residues: CASSQAIRWTGLTGELFF. The DNA for the CDR3 is TGTGCCAGCAGCCAAGCAATCCGTTGGACAGGGTTAACCGGGGAGCTGTTTTTT.

This clone was observed a handful of times. V usage is TRBV27 and J usage is TRBJ1-4, with a possible D match to TRBD1 (6 bases). V was clipped by 8 bases and J by 8 bases, with 15 bases between them. Germline CDR1 reads MNHEY; CDR2 reads SMNVEV (reference sequence). The CDR3 is 13 amino acids. CDR3 loop: CASGGGGKEKLFF. The CDR3 nucleotides are TGTGCCAGCGGGGGGGGCGGAAAAGAAAAACTGTTTTTT.

CDR3 region: CASSQGQGYNYGYTF. CDR3 sequence (DNA): TGCGCCAGCAGCCAAGGACAGGGGTATAACTATGGCTACACCTTC. V and J are TRBV4-1 and TRBJ1-2; TRBD1 agrees at 8 bases. The CDR3 sequence is 15 residues long. Germline V gene sequence: CDR1 MGHRA, CDR2 YSYEKL. V lost 1 base and J lost 1; bases outside the gene matches: 2.

The V and J genes are TRBV7-9 and TRBJ2-3, with D maybe TRBD2 (6 bases). Looked up from germline, CDR1 is SEHNR and CDR2 is FQNEAQ (reference sequence). V was clipped by 1 base and J by 3 bases, with 11 bases between them. This CDR3 has 15 amino acids. The CDR3 is CASSLVRLVTDTQYF. CDR3 sequence (DNA): TGTGCCAGCAGCTTAGTCCGACTAGTGACAGATACGCAGTATTTT.